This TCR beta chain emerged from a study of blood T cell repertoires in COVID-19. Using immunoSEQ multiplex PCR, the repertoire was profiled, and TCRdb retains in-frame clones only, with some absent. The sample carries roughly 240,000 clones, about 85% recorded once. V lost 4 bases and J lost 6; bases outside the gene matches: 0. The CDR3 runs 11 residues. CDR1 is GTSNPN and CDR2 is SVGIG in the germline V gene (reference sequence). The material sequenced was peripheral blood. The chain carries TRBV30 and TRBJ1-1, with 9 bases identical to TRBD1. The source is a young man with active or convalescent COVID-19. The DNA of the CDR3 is TGTGCCTGGAACAGGGGGCCTGAAGCTTTCTTT. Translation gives CAWNRGPEAFF.